This is a list of T cell receptor beta chains from one sample in a study of blood T cell repertoires in COVID-19. The table came from immunoSEQ multiplex PCR; TCRdb's copy has only in-frame clones and leaves some out. Of around 200,000 clones listed, about 88% are singletons. Sequenced material: peripheral blood. These receptor sequences come from a man between 25 and 39 years old with acute or convalescent COVID-19. Both conserved end residues are part of each CDR3. D genes are given only for firm matches. The size entry is marked missing in some rows and otherwise reads once, few, many or a size class.

TRBD1,TRBJ2-5,TRBV7-2,NA,TGTGCCAGCAGCTATACGACTGGGGACAGGGGATGGGAGACCCAGTACTTC,CASSYTTGDRGWETQYF
NA,TRBJ1-1,TRBV3-1/TRBV3-2,NA,TGTGCCAGCAGCCAAGGGGGCCTGGGGGCTTTCTTT,CASSQGGLGAFF
TRBD1,TRBJ2-5,TRBV5-1,NA,TGCGCCAGCAGCTTGCACAGGGGCGAAGAGACCCAGTACTTC,CASSLHRGEETQYF
TRBD2,TRBJ2-5,TRBV7-2,NA,TGTGCCAGCACCCAACCGGCGGGGGTCCAAGAGACCCAGTACTTC,CASTQPAGVQETQYF
TRBD2,TRBJ2-3,TRBV27,NA,TGTGCCAGCACTAGCGGGGTCAGAGATACGCAGTATTTT,CASTSGVRDTQYF
TRBD2,TRBJ2-1,TRBV11-3,NA,TGTGCCAGCAGCTTGCCCCCTCCTCTAGCGGGAGGGCCGGGTGAGCAGTTCTTC,CASSLPPPLAGGPGEQFF
NA,TRBJ1-2,TRBV11-3,NA,TGTGCCAGCAGCGCAGACGTGCGGGGGAGGAGTAATTGGGTTCATGGCTACACCTTC,CASSADVRGRSNWVHGYTF
TRBD1,TRBJ1-1,TRBV5-1,NA,TGCGCCAGCAGCTTGGGCGAGACAGGGTTATGGACTGAAGCTTTCTTT,CASSLGETGLWTEAFF
NA,TRBJ2-6,TRBV30,NA,TGTGCCTGGAGCGGACAGCACTCTGGGGCCAACGTCCTGACTTTC,CAWSGQHSGANVLTF
TRBD2,TRBJ2-1,TRBV2,NA,TGTGCCAGCAGACACCCCCCCTCGCGGGGGGGCAATGAGCAGTTCTTC,CASRHPPSRGGNEQFF
NA,TRBJ2-3,TRBV6-5,NA,TGTGCCACGGAGCGGGCAGATACGCAGTATTTT,CATERADTQYF
TRBD1,TRBJ2-3,TRBV10-2,NA,TGCGCCAGCAGCCGACAGGGCGGTTGGGTGGAGGATACGCAGTATTTT,CASSRQGGWVEDTQYF
TRBD1,TRBJ1-6,TRBV2,NA,TGTGCCAGCAGAGGGGGACAGGGAATCATATATAATTCACCCCTCCACTTT,CASRGGQGIIYNSPLHF
NA,TRBJ2-5,TRBV19,NA,TGTGCCAGTAACCCAGGGCAGGGAAGGGCAGAGACCCAGTACTTC,CASNPGQGRAETQYF
TRBD1,TRBJ2-7,TRBV11-1,NA,TGTGCCAGCAGTTTCCGGACAGGGGCGGGCGAGCAGTACTTC,CASSFRTGAGEQYF
TRBD1,TRBJ1-1,TRBV19,NA,TGTGCCAGTAGCTATCCAAACAGGGGCGGCACTGAAGCTTTCTTT,CASSYPNRGGTEAFF
TRBD1,TRBJ2-2,TRBV7-9,NA,TGTGCCAGCAGCTTAGGACAGGGGGACACCGGGGAGCTGTTTTTT,CASSLGQGDTGELFF
NA,TRBJ1-1,TRBV5-1,NA,TGCGCCAGCAGGAGAGGATTCACTGAAGCTTTCTTT,CASRRGFTEAFF
NA,TRBJ2-5,TRBV15,NA,TGTGCCACCAGCACGTGGGACTCACAAGAGACCCAGTACTTC,CATSTWDSQETQYF
NA,TRBJ2-7,TRBV29-1,NA,TGCAGCGTTGGCGGCAAATCCTACGAGCAGTACTTC,CSVGGKSYEQYF
NA,TRBJ1-2,TRBV15,few,TGTGCCACCTCGGTGGGAGTGGCTCTCTATGGCTACACCTTC,CATSVGVALYGYTF
NA,TRBJ2-1,TRBV5-6,NA,TGTGCCAGCAGCTTTAAGTCAAGCGGAGGAAGCTCCTACAATGAGCAGTTCTTC,CASSFKSSGGSSYNEQFF
TRBD1,TRBJ2-5,TRBV29-1,NA,TGCAGCGTACCCGGGACAGGTCAAGAGACCCAGTACTTC,CSVPGTGQETQYF
NA,TRBJ2-5,TRBV28,NA,TGTGCCAGCAGTTTAGGGGGGAGGGAGACCCAGTACTTC,CASSLGGRETQYF
TRBD1,TRBJ2-7,TRBV3-1/TRBV3-2,NA,TGTGCCAGCAGACGCACAGGGGGGCGGACCTACGAGCAGTACTTC,CASRRTGGRTYEQYF
NA,TRBJ1-2,TRBV5-1,NA,TGCGCCAGCAGCATGACAGGCACCGTGAGCTACACCTTC,CASSMTGTVSYTF
TRBD1,TRBJ1-2,TRBV2,few,TGTGCCAGCAGCGAGGGGACTCAGGGGGCGGGAGGCTACACCTTC,CASSEGTQGAGGYTF
TRBD2,TRBJ2-1,TRBV20-1,NA,TGCAGTGCTAGTCGGCGGGGGGGCATGAATGAGCAGTTCTTC,CSASRRGGMNEQFF
NA,TRBJ1-6,TRBV11-1,NA,TGTGCCAGCAGCTTAGCGGGGCAGGCCAATTCACCCCTCCACTTT,CASSLAGQANSPLHF
TRBD1,TRBJ1-1,TRBV28,NA,TGTGCCAGCAGTAGGGGGCATGGAGGGGCTGAAGCTTTCTTT,CASSRGHGGAEAFF
NA,TRBJ2-7,TRBV5-6,NA,TGTGCCAGCAGCTCGGGGATAACCTACGAGCAGTACTTC,CASSSGITYEQYF
TRBD2,TRBJ2-7,TRBV14,NA,TGTGCCAGCAGCCAAGGACTAGCGGGATTCTCCTACGAGCAGTACTTC,CASSQGLAGFSYEQYF
NA,TRBJ2-7,TRBV3-1/TRBV3-2,NA,TGTGCCAGCAGCCAAGATAGTGGGAGGCTAGCGAGAGGAGAGCAGTACTTC,CASSQDSGRLARGEQYF
NA,TRBJ2-7,TRBV5-1,NA,TGCGCCAGCAGTGGCGCGGCTGGTTCGGAGCAGTACTTC,CASSGAAGSEQYF